Presented here are 16 T cell receptor beta chains from one specimen sequenced in a study of T-cell memory formation after mild COVID-19. TCRdb redid the calling of the 5' RACE reads with MiXCR, one entry per CDR3 protein. Among roughly 600,000 distinct CDR3 sequences listed, roughly 17% were seen once. The sample consisted of PBMCs or a T cell subset sorted from them (not recorded which). The receptors were gathered from an adult woman who had mild COVID-19 (a few samples of this study predate the infection). Cell type and time point are not known.

J is TRBJ1-5 and V is TRBV30, with 10 positions matching TRBD1. Germline loops: CDR1 GTSNPN, CDR2 SVGIG (reference sequence). V lost 2 bases to trimming and J lost 8 bases; unmatched junction nucleotides: 9. The CDR3 sequence is 15 residues long. The CDR3 coding sequence is TGTGCCTGGAGTACCTCGGGACAGGGGTTTAAGCCCCAGCATTTT. Translating gives CAWSTSGQGFKPQHF.

This clonotype was counted only a few times. The chain joins TRBV5-1 to TRBJ1-1; D is perhaps TRBD1 (5 bases). Trimming took 0 bases from V and 1 from J, leaving 22 bases between them. CDR3 length equals 19 residues. The germline V gene encodes CDR1 SGHRS and CDR2 YFSETQ. CDR3 DNA sequence: TGCGCCAGCAGCTTGGAGCAGGCGGTCAAAAGGGGTACGAACACTGAAGCTTTCTTT. Its translation: CASSLEQAVKRGTNTEAFF.

This clonotype was found a few times. This sequence joins TRBV6-5 and TRBJ2-5, with D perhaps assigned TRBD1 or TRBD2 (5 bases each). The CDR3 totals 15 residues. Trimming stripped 3 bases from V and 1 base from J, with 12 bases between. Germline V gene sequence: CDR1 MNHEY, CDR2 SVGAGI. The CDR3 DNA reads TGTGCCAGCAGTTATCAACGTGGGGGCCAAGAGACCCAGTACTTC. This translates into CASSYQRGGQETQYF.

In its sample, this clonotype was seen a few times. The rearrangement uses TRBV3-1 and TRBJ2-3, with 11 bases lining up with TRBD2. With V trimmed by 0 bases and J by 2 bases, 4 bases remained unmatched. The CDR3 is made up of 17 amino acids. Per the germline V gene, CDR1 is LGHDT and CDR2 is YNNKEL (reference sequence). Written as DNA, the CDR3 is TGTGCCAGCAGCCAAGACCGACTAGCGGGGCTCACAGATACGCAGTATTTT. Its protein is CASSQDRLAGLTDTQYF.

The rearrangement links TRBV19 to TRBJ1-2, with D possibly TRBD1 on 5 matching bases. The ends were cut back, 5 bases at V and 5 bases at J, with 12 bases in the middle. This CDR3 comprises 13 residues. CDR1 is LNHDA and CDR2 is SQIVND in the germline V gene (reference sequence). The CDR3 DNA follows: TGTGCCAGTAGTGTCCGGGGCCCATATGGCTACACCTTC. This gives the protein CASSVRGPYGYTF.

For this clonotype: The conserved closing phenylalanine or tryptophan is absent in this CDR3, likely reflecting a read error. It is unclear where the CDR3 begins or ends on the DNA, so no DNA is shown, and the CDR3 is as TCRdb lists it. The gene calls are TRBV6-5 and TRBJ2-1. Inclusive of both ends, the CDR3 amounts to 8 amino acids. The germline CDR1 and CDR2 sequences are MNHEY and SVGAGI. CDR3 amino acids: CASSLLSL.

The table lists this clonotype with a few counts. The V call is TRBV11-2, the J call TRBJ2-4, with D uncertain. Germline CDR1 reads SGHAT; CDR2 reads FQNNGV. The CDR3 has 13 amino acids. V gave up 5 bases and J gave up 9 bases, with 14 bases separating them. The CDR3 here is CASSRLDQTIQYF. CDR3 nucleotides: TGTGCCAGCAGCCGGTTGGACCAAACCATTCAGTACTTC.

This clonotype was counted a few times. The chain combines TRBV11-2 with TRBJ1-4; D ambiguous. V shed 6 bases and J shed 5 bases, with 7 bases lying between them. From germline, CDR1 is SGHAT and CDR2 FQNNGV. This CDR3 comprises 12 residues. The CDR3 sequence: CASSGPNEKLFF. The CDR3 DNA sequence: TGTGCCAGCAGTGGCCCGAATGAAAAACTGTTTTTT.

This clonotype was detected a few times. This rearrangement joins TRBV27 to TRBJ1-1; 8 nucleotides line up with TRBD1. Germline loops: CDR1 MNHEY, CDR2 SMNVEV (reference sequence). CDR3 size: 13 residues. After removal of 9 bases from V and 4 bases from J, the junction contained 7 bases not matched to a gene. CDR3 nucleotides: TGTGCCAGTCGATTAACAGGGGGCACTGAAGCTTTCTTT. Its translation is CASRLTGGTEAFF.

This chain links TRBV29-1 with TRBJ2-3, with TRBD1 matching over 7 bases. Per germline, CDR1 SQVTM and CDR2 ANQGSEA. CDR3 size: 12 residues. V lost 4 bases, J lost 5 bases, and 3 bases stayed unmatched. The CDR3 nucleotides are TGCAGCGTTGCCAGGGGGAGAGATACGCAGTATTTT. This gives the protein CSVARGRDTQYF.

The V call is TRBV7-3, the J call TRBJ2-1, with D possibly TRBD1 on 5 matching bases. With 5 bases removed from V and 7 bases from J, the gap between germline ends came to 12 bases. The CDR3 sequence is 13 residues long. In germline, CDR1 is SGHTA, CDR2 FQGTGA. The CDR3 protein is CASSPFPGNEQFF. The CDR3 DNA reads as TGTGCCAGCAGCCCCTTCCCAGGGAATGAGCAGTTCTTC.

This clonotype was seen a handful of times. The chain couples TRBV14 to TRBJ2-3; no reliable D call. Looked up from germline, CDR1 is SGHDN and CDR2 is FVKESK. CDR3 length: 13 residues. The ends were cut back, 5 bases at V and 3 bases at J, with 9 bases in the middle. The CDR3 DNA follows: TGTGCCAGCAGCTCCGTTGGGACAGATACGCAGTATTTT. It codes for CASSSVGTDTQYF.

The chain couples TRBV6-4 to TRBJ2-5; D gene ambiguous. CDR3 length: 13 residues. V lost 3 bases to trimming and J lost 5 bases, with 10 bases between them. Per germline, CDR1 MRHNA and CDR2 SNTAGT. CDR3: CASSEGHGETQYF. CDR3 DNA sequence: TGTGCCAGCAGTGAGGGCCACGGGGAGACCCAGTACTTC.

This clonotype was counted a few times. J is TRBJ1-1 and V is TRBV11-3; maybe TRBD1 (6 bases). CDR1 SGHNT and CDR2 YENEEA come from the germline V gene. CDR3 length: 14 amino acids. V was pared by 6 bases and J by 1 base, with 12 bases between. CDR3 in DNA: TGTGCCAGCAGACAGGGACCGGCGAACACTGAAGCTTTCTTT. It encodes CASRQGPANTEAFF. The full variable domain, its missing parts supplied by reference TRBV11-3 and TRBJ1-1, is EAGVVQSPRYKIIEKKQPVAFWCNPISGHNTLYWYLQNLGQGPELLIRYENEEAVDDSQLPKDRFSAERLKGVDSTLKIQPAELGDSAVYLCASRQGPANTEAFFGQGTRLTVV.

V is TRBV3-1 and J is TRBJ2-2; no firm D call. CDR1 is LGHDT, CDR2 YNNKEL, per germline (reference sequence). The CDR3 is made up of 17 amino acids. V shed 0 bases and J shed 0 bases, with 11 bases lying between them. In nucleotides, the CDR3 is TGTGCCAGCAGCCAAGATGCTGTGGTCACGAACACCGGGGAGCTGTTTTTT. Translating gives CASSQDAVVTNTGELFF.

V and J are TRBV7-8 and TRBJ2-2; D remains unclear. The CDR3 contains 16 residues. Trimming removed 2 bases from V and 4 bases from J, with 14 bases in between. Germline CDR1 and CDR2: SGHVS and FQNEAQ. The DNA of the CDR3 is TGTGCCAGCAGCTTAAGACGACCGATGGGCACCGGGGAGCTGTTTTTT. Translated, it gives CASSLRRPMGTGELFF.